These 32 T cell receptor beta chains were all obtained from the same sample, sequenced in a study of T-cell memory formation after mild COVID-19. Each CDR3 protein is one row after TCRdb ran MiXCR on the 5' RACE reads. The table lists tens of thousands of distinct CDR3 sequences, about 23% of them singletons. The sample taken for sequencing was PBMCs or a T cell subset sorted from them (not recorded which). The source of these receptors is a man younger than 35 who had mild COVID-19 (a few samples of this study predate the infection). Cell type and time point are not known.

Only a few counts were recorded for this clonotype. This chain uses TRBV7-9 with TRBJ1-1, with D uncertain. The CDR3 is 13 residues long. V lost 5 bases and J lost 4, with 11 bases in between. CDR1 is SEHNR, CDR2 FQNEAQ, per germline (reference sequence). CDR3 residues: CASSLGSVTEAFF. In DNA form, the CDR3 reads TGTGCCAGCAGCCTTGGATCCGTCACTGAAGCTTTCTTT.

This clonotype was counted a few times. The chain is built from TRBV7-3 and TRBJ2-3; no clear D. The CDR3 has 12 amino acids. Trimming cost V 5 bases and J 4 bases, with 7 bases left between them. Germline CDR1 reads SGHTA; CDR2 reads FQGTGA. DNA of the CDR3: TGTGCCAGCAGCCCCGAAGCAGATACGCAGTATTTT. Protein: CASSPEADTQYF.

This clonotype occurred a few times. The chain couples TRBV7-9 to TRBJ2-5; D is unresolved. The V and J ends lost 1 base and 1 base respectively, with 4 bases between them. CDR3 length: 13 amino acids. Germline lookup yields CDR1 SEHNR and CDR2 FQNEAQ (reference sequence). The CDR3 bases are TGTGCCAGCAGCTTAGAGGTCCAAGAGACCCAGTACTTC. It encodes CASSLEVQETQYF. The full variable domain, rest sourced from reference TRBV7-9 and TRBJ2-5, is DTGVSQNPRHKITKRGQNVTFRCDPISEHNRLYWYRQTLGQGPEFLTYFQNEAQLEKSRLLSDRFSAERPKGSFSTLEIQRTEQGDSAMYLCASSLEVQETQYFGPGTRLLVL.

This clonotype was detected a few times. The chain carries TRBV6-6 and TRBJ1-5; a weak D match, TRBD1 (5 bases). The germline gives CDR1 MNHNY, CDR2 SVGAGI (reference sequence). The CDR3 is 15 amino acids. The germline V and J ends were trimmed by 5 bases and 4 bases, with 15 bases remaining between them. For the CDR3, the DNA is TGTGCCAGCAGTCCAAACCGGACACCTAATCAGCCCCAGCATTTT. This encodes CASSPNRTPNQPQHF.

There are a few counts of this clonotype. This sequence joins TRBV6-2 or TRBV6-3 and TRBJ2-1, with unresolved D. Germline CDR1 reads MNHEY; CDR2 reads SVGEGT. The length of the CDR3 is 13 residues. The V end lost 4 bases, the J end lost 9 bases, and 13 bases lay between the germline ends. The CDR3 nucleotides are TGTGCCAGCAGTTGGCCCCCTTTGGGTGAGCAGTTCTTC. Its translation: CASSWPPLGEQFF.

DNA for the CDR3: TGCGCCAGCAGCCACGGGACAGGGAGGTTTAGCAATCAGCCCCAGCATTTT. Encoded protein: CASSHGTGRFSNQPQHF. This chain links TRBV4-1 with TRBJ1-5; 9 bases align to TRBD1. The CDR3 has 17 amino acids. V lost 3 bases to trimming and J lost 0 bases; unmatched junction nucleotides: 6. Per germline, CDR1 MGHRA and CDR2 YSYEKL.

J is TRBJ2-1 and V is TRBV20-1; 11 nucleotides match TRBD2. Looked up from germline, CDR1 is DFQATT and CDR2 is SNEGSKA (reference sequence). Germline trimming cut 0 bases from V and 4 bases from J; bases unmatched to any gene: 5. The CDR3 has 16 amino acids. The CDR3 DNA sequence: TGCAGTGCTAGAGATGTACTAGCGGGGGATTACAATGAGCAGTTCTTC. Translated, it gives CSARDVLAGDYNEQFF.

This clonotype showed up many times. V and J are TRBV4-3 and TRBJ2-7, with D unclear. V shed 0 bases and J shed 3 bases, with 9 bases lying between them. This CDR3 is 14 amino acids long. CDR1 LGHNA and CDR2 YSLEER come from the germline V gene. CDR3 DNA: TGCGCCAGCAGCCAAGACCCCACGGGCTACGAGCAGTACTTC. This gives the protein CASSQDPTGYEQYF.

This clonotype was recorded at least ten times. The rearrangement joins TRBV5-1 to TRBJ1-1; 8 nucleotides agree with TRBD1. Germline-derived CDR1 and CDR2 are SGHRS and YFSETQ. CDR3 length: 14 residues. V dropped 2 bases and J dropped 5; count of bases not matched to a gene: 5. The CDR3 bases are TGCGCCAGCAGCTTCGGACAGGGTAGTACTGAAGCTTTCTTT. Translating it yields CASSFGQGSTEAFF.

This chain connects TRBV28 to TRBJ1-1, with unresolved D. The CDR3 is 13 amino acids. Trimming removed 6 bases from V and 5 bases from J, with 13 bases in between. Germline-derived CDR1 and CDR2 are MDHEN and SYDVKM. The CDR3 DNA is TGTGCCAGCAGCCACCTAGGGCGAACTGAAGCTTTCTTT. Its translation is CASSHLGRTEAFF.

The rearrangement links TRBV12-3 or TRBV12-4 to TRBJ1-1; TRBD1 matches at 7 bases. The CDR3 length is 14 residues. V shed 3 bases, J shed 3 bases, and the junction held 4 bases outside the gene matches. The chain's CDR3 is CASSFGRGDTEAFF. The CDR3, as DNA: TGTGCCAGCAGTTTCGGCAGGGGGGACACTGAAGCTTTCTTT.

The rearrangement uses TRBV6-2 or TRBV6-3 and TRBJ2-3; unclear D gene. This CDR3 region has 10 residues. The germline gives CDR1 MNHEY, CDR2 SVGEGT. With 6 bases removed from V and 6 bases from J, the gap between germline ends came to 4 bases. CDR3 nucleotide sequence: TGTGCCAGCAGCGGGGATACGCAGTATTTT. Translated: CASSGDTQYF.

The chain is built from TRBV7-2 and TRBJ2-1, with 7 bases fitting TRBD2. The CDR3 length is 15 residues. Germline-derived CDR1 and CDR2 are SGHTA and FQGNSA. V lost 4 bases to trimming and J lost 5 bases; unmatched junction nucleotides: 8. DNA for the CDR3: TGTGCCAGCAGCTCCTGGCAGGGAGGGAACAATGAGCAGTTCTTC. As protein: CASSSWQGGNNEQFF.

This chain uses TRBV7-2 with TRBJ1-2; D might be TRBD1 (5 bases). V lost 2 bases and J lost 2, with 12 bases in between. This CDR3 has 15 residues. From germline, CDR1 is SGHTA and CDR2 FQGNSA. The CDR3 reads CASSLNGAGNYGYTF. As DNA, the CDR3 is TGTGCCAGCAGCTTAAACGGGGCTGGGAACTATGGCTACACCTTC.

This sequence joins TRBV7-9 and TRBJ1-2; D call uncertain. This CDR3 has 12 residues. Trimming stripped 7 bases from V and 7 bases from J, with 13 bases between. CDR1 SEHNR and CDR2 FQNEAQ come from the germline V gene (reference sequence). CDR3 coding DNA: TGTGCCAGCACCGGCCTGGGCTCTGGCTACACCTTC. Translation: CASTGLGSGYTF.

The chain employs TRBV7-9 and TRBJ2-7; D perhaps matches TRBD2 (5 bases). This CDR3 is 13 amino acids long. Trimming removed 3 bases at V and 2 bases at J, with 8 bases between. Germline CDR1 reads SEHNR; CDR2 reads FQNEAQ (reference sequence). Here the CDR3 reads CASSFGETYEQYF. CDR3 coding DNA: TGTGCCAGCAGCTTCGGGGAAACCTACGAGCAGTACTTC.

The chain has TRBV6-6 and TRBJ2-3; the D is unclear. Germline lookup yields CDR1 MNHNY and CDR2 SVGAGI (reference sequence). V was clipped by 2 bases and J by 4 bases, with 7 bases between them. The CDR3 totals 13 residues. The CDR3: CASSYVQADTQYF. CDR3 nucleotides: TGTGCCAGCAGTTACGTCCAGGCAGATACGCAGTATTTT.

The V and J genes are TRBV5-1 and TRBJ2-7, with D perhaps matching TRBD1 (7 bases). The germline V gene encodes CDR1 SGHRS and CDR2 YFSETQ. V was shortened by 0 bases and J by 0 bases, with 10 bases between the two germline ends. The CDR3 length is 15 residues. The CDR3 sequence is CASSLGQGLSYEQYF. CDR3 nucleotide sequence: TGCGCCAGCAGCTTGGGACAGGGACTCTCCTACGAGCAGTACTTC.

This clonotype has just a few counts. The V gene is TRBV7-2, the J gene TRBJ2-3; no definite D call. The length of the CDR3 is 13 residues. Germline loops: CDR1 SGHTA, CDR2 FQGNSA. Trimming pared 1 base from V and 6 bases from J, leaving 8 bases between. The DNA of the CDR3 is TGTGCCAGCAGCTTAGGAGCCGGGGATACGCAGTATTTT. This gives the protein CASSLGAGDTQYF.

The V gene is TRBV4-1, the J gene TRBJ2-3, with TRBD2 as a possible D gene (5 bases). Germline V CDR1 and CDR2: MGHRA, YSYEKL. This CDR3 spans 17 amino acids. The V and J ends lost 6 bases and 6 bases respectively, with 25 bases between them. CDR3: CASRKGELRRRDDTQYF. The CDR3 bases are TGCGCCAGCAGAAAGGGAGAACTACGTCGCCGCGACGATACGCAGTATTTT.

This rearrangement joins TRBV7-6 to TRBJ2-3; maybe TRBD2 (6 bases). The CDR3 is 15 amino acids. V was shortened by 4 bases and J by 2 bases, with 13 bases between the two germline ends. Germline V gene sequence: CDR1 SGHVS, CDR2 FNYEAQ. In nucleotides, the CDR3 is TGTGCCAGCAGCTCCTCGGGACTTATCACAGATACGCAGTATTTT. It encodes CASSSSGLITDTQYF.

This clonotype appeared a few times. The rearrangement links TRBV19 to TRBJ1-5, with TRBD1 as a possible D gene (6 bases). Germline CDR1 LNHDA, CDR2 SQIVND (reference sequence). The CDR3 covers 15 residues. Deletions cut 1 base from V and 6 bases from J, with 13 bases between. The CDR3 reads CASSIVPGGRQPQHF. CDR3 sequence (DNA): TGTGCCAGTAGTATAGTCCCGGGGGGCCGTCAGCCCCAGCATTTT.

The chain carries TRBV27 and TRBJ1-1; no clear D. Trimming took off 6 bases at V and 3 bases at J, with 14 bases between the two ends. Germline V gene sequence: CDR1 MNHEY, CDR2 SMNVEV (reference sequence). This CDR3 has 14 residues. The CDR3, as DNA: TGTGCCAGCAGCCTCAGGAGGTCCTACACTGAAGCTTTCTTT. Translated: CASSLRRSYTEAFF.

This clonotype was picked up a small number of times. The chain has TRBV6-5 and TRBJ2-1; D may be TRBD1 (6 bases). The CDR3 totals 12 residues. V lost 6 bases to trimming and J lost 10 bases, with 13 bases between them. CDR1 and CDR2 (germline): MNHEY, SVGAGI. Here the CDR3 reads CASRTSGTEQFF. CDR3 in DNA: TGTGCCAGCAGAACTTCCGGGACAGAGCAGTTCTTC.

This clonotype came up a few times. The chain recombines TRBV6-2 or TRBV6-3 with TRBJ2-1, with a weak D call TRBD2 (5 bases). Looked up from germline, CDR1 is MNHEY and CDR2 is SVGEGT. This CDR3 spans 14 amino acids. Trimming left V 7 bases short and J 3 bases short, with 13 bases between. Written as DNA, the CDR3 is TGTGCCAGCACCAGCCCCACTAGCTACAATGAGCAGTTCTTC. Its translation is CASTSPTSYNEQFF.

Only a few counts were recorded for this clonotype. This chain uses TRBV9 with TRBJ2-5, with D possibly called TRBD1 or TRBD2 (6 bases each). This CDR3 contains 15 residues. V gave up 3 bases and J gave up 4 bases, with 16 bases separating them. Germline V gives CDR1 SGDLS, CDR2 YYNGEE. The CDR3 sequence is CASSDGGGGIETQYF. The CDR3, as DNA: TGTGCCAGCAGCGACGGAGGAGGGGGGATAGAGACCCAGTACTTC. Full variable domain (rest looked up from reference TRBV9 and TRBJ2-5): DSGVTQTPKHLITATGQRVTLRCSPRSGDLSVYWYQQSLDQGLQFLIQYYNGEERAKGNILERFSAQQFPDLHSELNLSSLELGDSALYFCASSDGGGGIETQYFGPGTRLLVL.

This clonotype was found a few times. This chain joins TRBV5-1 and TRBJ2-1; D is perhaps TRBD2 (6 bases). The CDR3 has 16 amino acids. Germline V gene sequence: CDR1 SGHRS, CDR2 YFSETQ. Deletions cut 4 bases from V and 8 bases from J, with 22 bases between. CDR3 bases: TGCGCCAGCAGCCGGGACTTCTCCCTTCAAGGCGATGAGCAGTTCTTC. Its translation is CASSRDFSLQGDEQFF.

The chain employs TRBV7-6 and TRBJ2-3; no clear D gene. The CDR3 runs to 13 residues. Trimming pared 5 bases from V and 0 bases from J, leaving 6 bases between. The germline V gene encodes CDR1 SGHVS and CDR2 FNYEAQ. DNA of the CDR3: TGTGCCAGCAGCCCCTGGAGCACAGATACGCAGTATTTT. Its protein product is CASSPWSTDTQYF.

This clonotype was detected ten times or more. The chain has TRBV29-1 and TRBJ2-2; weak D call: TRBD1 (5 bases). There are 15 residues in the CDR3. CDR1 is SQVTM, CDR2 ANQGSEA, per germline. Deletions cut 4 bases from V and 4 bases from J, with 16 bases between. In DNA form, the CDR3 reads TGCAGCGTTGGTGCCCCTGGGGCAGGCACCGGGGAGCTGTTTTTT. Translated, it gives CSVGAPGAGTGELFF.

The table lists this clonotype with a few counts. CDR3 bases: TGTGCCAGCAGTTACTTTACAGGGGGCCCGAACACCGGGGAGCTGTTTTTT. It yields the protein CASSYFTGGPNTGELFF. V usage is TRBV6-2 or TRBV6-3 and J usage is TRBJ2-2, with 9 positions matching TRBD1. The J segment lost 0 bases and the V segment lost 1 base, leaving 3 bases of the junction unmatched. CDR3 length: 17 residues. Germline CDR1 is MNHEY and CDR2 is SVGEGT.

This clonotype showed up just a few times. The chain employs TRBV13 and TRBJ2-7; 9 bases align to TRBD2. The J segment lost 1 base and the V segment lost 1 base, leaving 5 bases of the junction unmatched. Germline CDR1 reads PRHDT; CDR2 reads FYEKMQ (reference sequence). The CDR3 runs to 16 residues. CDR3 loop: CASSLEDSGGSYEQYF. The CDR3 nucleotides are TGTGCCAGCAGCTTAGAGGATAGCGGGGGATCCTACGAGCAGTACTTC. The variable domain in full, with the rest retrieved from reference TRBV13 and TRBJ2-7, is AAGVIQSPRHLIKEKRETATLKCYPIPRHDTVYWYQQGPGQDPQFLISFYEKMQSDKGSIPDRFSAQQFSDYHSELNMSSLELGDSALYFCASSLEDSGGSYEQYFGPGTRLTVT.

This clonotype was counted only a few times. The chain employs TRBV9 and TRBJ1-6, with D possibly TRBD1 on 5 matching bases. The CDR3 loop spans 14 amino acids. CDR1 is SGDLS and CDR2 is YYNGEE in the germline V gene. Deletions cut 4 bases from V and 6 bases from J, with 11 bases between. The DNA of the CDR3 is TGTGCCAGCAGCCCGGGAGGGGTTAATTCACCCCTCCACTTT. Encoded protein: CASSPGGVNSPLHF. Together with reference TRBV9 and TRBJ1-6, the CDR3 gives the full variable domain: DSGVTQTPKHLITATGQRVTLRCSPRSGDLSVYWYQQSLDQGLQFLIQYYNGEERAKGNILERFSAQQFPDLHSELNLSSLELGDSALYFCASSPGGVNSPLHFGNGTRLTVT.